This T cell receptor beta chain was documented in a study of response to subunit inactivated influenza vaccine. CDR1 SGHRS and CDR2 YFSETQ come from the germline V gene. This CDR3 is 15 amino acids long. V was trimmed by 2 bases and J by 0 bases, leaving 8 bases between them. MiXCR was run by TCRdb on the RT-PCR reads, yielding one entry per CDR3 protein. The sample has just under 550,000 distinct CDR3 sequences, roughly 25% seen once. This clonotype appeared a few times. This same sample was also part of a study on T cells expressing NK-cell markers. That source notes: For TCR beta, cDNA was produced by 5'RACE template switching with UMIs. Sorted CD3+CD56-NKG2C+, CD3+CD56+NKG2C+ and CD3+CD56+NKG2C- T cells supplied the TCR beta repertoires. In several experiments, an anti-gamma-delta TCR antibody restricted sorting to alpha-beta TCR T cells. These clonotypes, the leaders elsewhere, also led the CD3+CD56-NKG2C+ fraction in four donors.

The TCR sequence derives from a man between 45 and 60 years old who received an inactivated influenza vaccine. V is TRBV5-1 and J is TRBJ1-4; D uncertain. Here the sequenced sample was CD4+ T cells sorted from PBMCs, taken roughly 12 days after vaccination. This CDR3 is CASSFRAATNEKLFF. Written as DNA, the CDR3 is TGCGCCAGCAGCTTCCGGGCAGCAACTAATGAAAAACTGTTTTTT. The full variable domain, completed using reference TRBV5-1 and TRBJ1-4, is KAGVTQTPRYLIKTRGQQVTLSCSPISGHRSVSWYQQTPGQGLQFLFEYFSETQRNKGNFPGRFSGRQFSNSRSEMNVSTLELGDSALYLCASSFRAATNEKLFFGSGTQLSVL.